This T cell receptor (beta chain) appears in the sequencing data of a study of blood T cell repertoires in COVID-19. Study-level background: Samples representing acute and convalescent COVID-19 were sourced from the United States, Italy and Spain.

Cohort assignment relied on participant-reported clinical history. This CDR3 region has 13 residues. Germline-derived CDR1 and CDR2 are SQVTM and ANQGSEA. With V trimmed by 1 base and J by 8 bases, 6 bases remained unmatched. Sequenced by immunoSEQ multiplex PCR; TCRdb stores in-frame clones only, minus some. The sample holds fewer than 250,000 clones, under 90% seen once. The chain uses TRBV29-1 and TRBJ2-3, with 7 bases identical to TRBD2. The origin of this receptor is a man in his 60s who had recovered from COVID-19. Specimen: PBMCs or T cells enriched from blood (not recorded which). The DNA for the CDR3 is TGCAGCGTTGAAGTTACTAGCGCGGTTACGCAGTATTTT. Amino acids: CSVEVTSAVTQYF.